The 29 T cell receptor beta chains below were found in one sample sequenced in a study of T cells after yellow fever vaccination. TCRdb reprocessed the 5' RACE reads with MiXCR, giving one entry per CDR3 protein. The sample has some 600,000 distinct CDR3 sequences; 9% to 15% are singletons. The material sequenced was PBMCs, taken on the day of the yellow fever booster vaccination. These TCRs come from a man younger than 45 who received the YFV17D yellow fever vaccine.

This clonotype has only a few counts. The chain has TRBV5-1 and TRBJ2-3, with a weak D call TRBD1 (5 bases). This CDR3 has 14 residues. Germline-derived CDR1 and CDR2 are SGHRS and YFSETQ. The ends were cut back, 5 bases at V and 7 bases at J, with 17 bases in the middle. The CDR3 DNA reads TGCGCCAGCAGATTGAGCCCAGGGCAGAATACGCAGTATTTT. It translates to CASRLSPGQNTQYF.

A few counts support this clonotype. Compared with germline, one end of the junction differs, possibly owing to a read error. The chain uses TRBV3-1 and TRBJ2-2; weak D call: TRBD2 (6 bases). The V gene's germline CDR1 is LGHDT and CDR2 YNNKEL (reference sequence). This CDR3 is built from 16 residues. In DNA form, the CDR3 reads TGTGCCAGCAGTCAAGAGTGGGGGAGGAGCGTCGGGGAGCTGTTTTTT. It codes for CASSQEWGRSVGELFF.

V and J are TRBV5-1 and TRBJ2-5, with TRBD2 matching 12 bases. Germline V gene lookup returns CDR1 SGHRS and CDR2 YFSETQ. This CDR3 region has 16 residues. The V gene end was trimmed by 3 bases and the J gene end by 3 bases; junction bases not matched to a gene: 6. The CDR3: CASSSRLAGEEETQYF. The CDR3 DNA sequence: TGCGCCAGCAGCTCCAGACTAGCGGGAGAGGAAGAGACCCAGTACTTC.

This chain joins TRBV7-2 and TRBJ2-3; TRBD2 matches at 8 bases. There are 14 residues in the CDR3. Unmatched junction bases numbered 5, after V lost 7 bases and J lost 2 bases. Looked up from germline, CDR1 is SGHTA and CDR2 is FQGNSA. The CDR3 loop is CASTQTSDTDTQYF. The CDR3 DNA reads as TGTGCCAGCACCCAGACTAGCGACACAGATACGCAGTATTTT.

The chain is built from TRBV19 and TRBJ2-1; D unresolved. The V and J ends lost 3 bases and 6 bases respectively, with 15 bases between them. Germline V gene sequence: CDR1 LNHDA, CDR2 SQIVND (reference sequence). The CDR3 runs 15 residues. The CDR3 spells CASSIYTPGRNEQFF. The CDR3, as DNA: TGTGCCAGTAGTATTTACACACCCGGTCGCAATGAGCAGTTCTTC.

In DNA form, the CDR3 reads TGCGCCAGCAGCCCTGGGACCTCTGTGAACACTGAAGCTTTCTTT. Encoded protein: CASSPGTSVNTEAFF. This chain links TRBV5-1 with TRBJ1-1; a weak D match, TRBD1 (5 bases). CDR1 is SGHRS and CDR2 is YFSETQ in the germline V gene. This CDR3 contains 15 residues. V shed 4 bases and J shed 0 bases, with 13 bases lying between them.

The table lists this clonotype with a few counts. The rearrangement links TRBV2 to TRBJ2-2; no definite D call. The germline V gene encodes CDR1 SNHLY and CDR2 FYNNEI. This CDR3 contains 15 residues. The ends were cut back, 5 bases at V and 0 bases at J, with 10 bases in the middle. The CDR3 region is CASSKTLANTGELFF. The CDR3 coding sequence is TGTGCCAGCAGTAAGACTCTCGCGAACACCGGGGAGCTGTTTTTT.

This clonotype was seen only a few times. The CDR3 region has the DNA TGTGCCAGCAGCATCGGACGGTTTTCAGATACGCAGTATTTT. Protein sequence: CASSIGRFSDTQYF. The chain joins TRBV7-3 to TRBJ2-3; D is ambiguous. Germline V CDR1 and CDR2: SGHTA, FQGTGA. Trimming cost V 5 bases and J 4 bases, with 13 bases left between them. The CDR3 has 14 residues.

This clonotype was picked up a small number of times. The chain joins TRBV20-1 to TRBJ2-7, with 12 positions matching TRBD2. With V trimmed by 6 bases and J by 7 bases, 16 bases remained unmatched. Per germline, CDR1 DFQATT and CDR2 SNEGSKA (reference sequence). This CDR3 region has 16 residues. The CDR3 loop is CSAPSPGLAGLGEQYF. Written as DNA, the CDR3 is TGCAGTGCCCCCTCCCCAGGACTAGCGGGGCTGGGGGAGCAGTACTTC.

The rearrangement links TRBV10-3 to TRBJ1-4; D is perhaps TRBD1 (5 bases). V was pared by 2 bases and J by 3 bases, with 10 bases between. Per the germline V gene, CDR1 is ENHRY and CDR2 is SYGVKD. The length of the CDR3 is 15 residues. The CDR3 DNA is TGTGCCATCAGTGAGCGGGACGGAGCTAATGAAAAACTGTTTTTT. This sequence encodes CAISERDGANEKLFF.

This chain links TRBV12-3 or TRBV12-4 with TRBJ2-1, with D perhaps matching TRBD2 (6 bases). V lost 6 bases to trimming and J lost 0 bases, with 12 bases between them. The CDR3 runs 15 residues. For the CDR3, the DNA is TGTGCCAGCAGAACCGGGACTGCCTCCTACAATGAGCAGTTCTTC. Protein product: CASRTGTASYNEQFF.

This clonotype has more than one count but fewer than ten. This chain links TRBV30 with TRBJ2-1; 11 nucleotides match TRBD2. The CDR3 consists of 15 residues. Looked up from germline, CDR1 is GTSNPN and CDR2 is SVGIG (reference sequence). Trimming at V came to 0 bases and at J to 6 bases, leaving 4 bases not matched to a gene. Here the CDR3 DNA reads TGTGCCTGGAGTGTAGGGACTAGCGGAACCAATGAGCAGTTCTTC. Encoded protein: CAWSVGTSGTNEQFF.

There are a few counts of this clonotype. V and J are TRBV20-1 and TRBJ2-5; 10 nucleotides line up with TRBD2. Germline CDR1 reads DFQATT; CDR2 reads SNEGSKA (reference sequence). V shed 2 bases, J shed 4 bases, and the junction held 4 bases outside the gene matches. The CDR3 loop spans 14 amino acids. This CDR3 reads CSARTGTSVETQYF. The CDR3 DNA follows: TGCAGTGCTAGAACCGGGACTAGCGTAGAGACCCAGTACTTC.

A few counts support this clonotype. The chain recombines TRBV12-3 or TRBV12-4 with TRBJ1-1, with D possibly being TRBD1 (6 bases). This CDR3 spans 13 amino acids. V dropped 7 bases and J dropped 8 bases, with 17 bases sitting between them. The CDR3 sequence is CASNPNRGTEAFF. The DNA for the CDR3 is TGTGCCAGCAACCCGAATAGGGGGACCGAAGCTTTCTTT.

The chain is built from TRBV5-1 and TRBJ1-1, with 9 bases identical to TRBD1. CDR1 is SGHRS, CDR2 YFSETQ, per germline. V dropped 3 bases and J dropped 4; count of bases not matched to a gene: 7. This CDR3 has 15 residues. CDR3 nucleotide sequence: TGCGCCAGCAGCTCCATACAGGGGGCAGGCACTGAAGCTTTCTTT. Encoded protein: CASSSIQGAGTEAFF.

This clonotype was seen a handful of times. The chain couples TRBV3-1 to TRBJ2-7, with no clear D. The germline CDR1 and CDR2 sequences are LGHDT and YNNKEL (reference sequence). Trimming removed 1 base from V and 7 bases from J, with 11 bases in between. This CDR3 region has 13 residues. The CDR3 DNA follows: TGTGCCAGCAGCCAAGCCGTGCGTCGTGAGCAGTACTTC. Its protein is CASSQAVRREQYF.

The chain carries TRBV5-6 and TRBJ2-5; 8 bases match TRBD2. Germline values: CDR1 SGHDT, CDR2 YYEEEE. The CDR3 extends over 14 amino acids. With 4 bases clipped from V and 4 bases from J, the junction kept 6 bases outside the gene matches. CDR3 residues: CASSTSAGAETQYF. The DNA for the CDR3 is TGTGCCAGCAGCACTTCAGCGGGAGCAGAGACCCAGTACTTC. The variable domain in full, completed from reference TRBV5-6 and TRBJ2-5, reads DAGVTQSPTHLIKTRGQQVTLRCSPKSGHDTVSWYQQALGQGPQFIFQYYEEEERQRGNFPDRFSGHQFPNYSSELNVNALLLGDSALYLCASSTSAGAETQYFGPGTRLLVL.

This clonotype has a handful of counts. The rearrangement uses TRBV24-1 and TRBJ2-1; the D gene is possibly TRBD2 (6 bases). The CDR3 sequence is 16 residues long. Deletions cut 3 bases from V and 9 bases from J, with 20 bases between. The germline V gene encodes CDR1 KGHDR and CDR2 SFDVKD. CDR3 bases: TGTGCCACCAGTGATGGCAACAGCGGACTAATGAGTGAGCAGTTCTTC. It translates to CATSDGNSGLMSEQFF.

This clonotype was seen ten or more times. This chain connects TRBV29-1 to TRBJ2-4, with no clear D. The V gene lost 7 bases and the J gene lost 0 bases, with 10 bases spanning the gap. Per the germline V gene, CDR1 is SQVTM and CDR2 is ANQGSEA. There are 13 residues in the CDR3. The DNA for the CDR3 is TGCAGCGCCCAAGGGTTAGCCAAAAACATTCAGTACTTC. As protein: CSAQGLAKNIQYF.

This clonotype was seen more than once but under ten times. The gene calls are TRBV27 and TRBJ2-7, with D perhaps matching TRBD1 (6 bases). V lost 5 bases to trimming and J lost 6 bases, with 11 bases between them. CDR1 is MNHEY and CDR2 is SMNVEV in the germline V gene (reference sequence). CDR3 length: 12 residues. CDR3 nucleotide sequence: TGTGCCAGCAGTCCCAGGGGCGTCGAGCAGTACTTC. Translating it yields CASSPRGVEQYF.

This chain uses TRBV19 with TRBJ2-5; D is undetermined. The germline CDR1 and CDR2 sequences are LNHDA and SQIVND (reference sequence). This CDR3 spans 13 amino acids. V shed 2 bases and J shed 3 bases, with 7 bases lying between them. The DNA for the CDR3 is TGTGCCAGTAGTATATCCAACAAAGAGACCCAGTACTTC. Translated: CASSISNKETQYF.

The chain uses TRBV5-6 and TRBJ2-4, with TRBD1 identical over 7 bases. This CDR3 is built from 13 residues. J lost 8 bases, V lost 5 bases, and 7 bases had no gene match. The V gene's germline CDR1 is SGHDT and CDR2 YYEEEE. CDR3 coding DNA: TGTGCCAGCAGTTCACAGGGGTTGGACATTCAGTACTTC. This sequence encodes CASSSQGLDIQYF.

This clonotype was detected only a few times. The chain uses TRBV11-2 and TRBJ2-1; no definite D call. Germline V CDR1 and CDR2: SGHAT, FQNNGV. V gave up 0 bases and J gave up 4 bases, with 7 bases separating them. The CDR3 totals 14 residues. Here the CDR3 DNA reads TGTGCCAGCAGCTTAGACTACGGTTACAATGAGCAGTTCTTC. Its translation: CASSLDYGYNEQFF.

This clonotype occurred a few times. V is TRBV6-2 or TRBV6-3 and J is TRBJ2-7; TRBD2 matches 10 bases. The CDR3 has 14 residues. The junction had 8 bases not matched to a gene; V was cut back by 3 bases and J by 9 bases. CDR1 MNHEY and CDR2 SVGEGT come from the germline V gene. DNA for the CDR3: TGTGCCAGCAGTTATCTAGCGGGAGTAAGAGGGCAGTACTTC. This sequence encodes CASSYLAGVRGQYF.

The rearrangement links TRBV25-1 to TRBJ2-5; 9 nucleotides agree with TRBD2. The CDR3 contains 11 residues. Germline assignment: CDR1 MGHDK and CDR2 SYGVNS. Trimming cost V 7 bases and J 13 bases; bases outside gene matches: 7. The CDR3 DNA reads as TGTGCCAGCATTCAAGGGACTAGCTCGTACTTC. Translated, it gives CASIQGTSSYF.

The V and J genes are TRBV6-2 or TRBV6-3 and TRBJ2-7; TRBD2 matches 8 bases. The length of the CDR3 is 14 residues. The germline CDR1 and CDR2 sequences are MNHEY and SVGEGT. Trimming took 4 bases from V and 3 from J; bases not matched to a gene: 5. The CDR3 DNA sequence: TGTGCCAGCAGTTCCGGGACTAGACGCTACGAGCAGTACTTC. As protein: CASSSGTRRYEQYF.

This clonotype was found many times. The rearrangement uses TRBV30 and TRBJ1-4, with no clear D. Germline CDR1 reads GTSNPN; CDR2 reads SVGIG (reference sequence). Trimming cost V 1 base and J 6 bases, with 9 bases left between them. This CDR3 spans 13 amino acids. The CDR3 here is CAWSEGTYEKLFF. The CDR3 DNA follows: TGTGCCTGGAGTGAAGGCACCTATGAAAAACTGTTTTTT.

This clonotype turned up a few times. This chain connects TRBV28 to TRBJ2-1; D perhaps matches TRBD2 (6 bases). Germline V lookup: CDR1 MDHEN, CDR2 SYDVKM. The CDR3 has 17 amino acids. The germline V and J ends were trimmed by 6 bases and 0 bases, with 18 bases remaining between them. CDR3 coding DNA: TGTGCCAGCAGCGTTGGGACTTTCAAGAGCTCCTACAATGAGCAGTTCTTC. This sequence encodes CASSVGTFKSSYNEQFF. Using reference TRBV28 and TRBJ2-1 for the parts outside the CDR3, the full variable domain is DVKVTQSSRYLVKRTGEKVFLECVQDMDHENMFWYRQDPGLGLRLIYFSYDVKMKEKGDIPEGYSVSREKKERFSLILESASTNQTSMYLCASSVGTFKSSYNEQFFGPGTRLTVL.

Only a few counts were recorded for this clonotype. The chain recombines TRBV20-1 with TRBJ1-1; D possibly corresponds to TRBD1 (5 bases). The CDR3 is 13 amino acids. The V end was cut by 6 bases, the J end by 1 base, with 12 bases between. CDR1 is DFQATT, CDR2 SNEGSKA, per germline (reference sequence). CDR3 residues: CSADRGANTEAFF. DNA for the CDR3: TGCAGTGCAGACCGGGGCGCGAACACTGAAGCTTTCTTT.